The clone carrying this TCR beta chain has just a few counts. This entry belongs to a study of early T cells in non-severe SARS-CoV-2 infection. V lost 0 bases and J lost 0, with 10 bases in between. This CDR3 comprises 16 residues. Germline V lookup: CDR1 LNHNV, CDR2 YYDKDF (reference sequence). TCRdb re-called the 5' RACE reads with MiXCR, one entry per CDR3 protein. The sample lists about 69,000 distinct CDR3 sequences, around 11% seen once, with less than 7% in the top ten. The V gene is TRBV15, the J gene TRBJ2-3; D is unclear. What was sequenced was whole blood. This clonotype originated in an adult who was a healthcare worker with PCR-confirmed SARS-CoV-2 infection or an uninfected control (not recorded which). In DNA, the CDR3 is TGTGCCACCAGCAGAGAGGGCATAACGAGCACAGATACGCAGTATTTT. Amino acid sequence: CATSREGITSTDTQYF.